Listed below are T cell receptor beta chains from one sample, sequenced in a study of CD8 T cells in ankylosing spondylitis. TCRdb re-called the 5' RACE reads through MiXCR, storing one row per CDR3 protein. The profile shows 100,000 to 150,000 distinct CDR3 sequences, 6.5% to 9% of them singletons. The sample comprised blood, either unsorted or a sorted T cell fraction (not recorded which). These receptors were obtained from a male donor with ankylosing spondylitis or in good health (not recorded which). The CDR3 runs from the conserved cysteine through the conserved F or W. The D gene is left open where the match is weak. Clone size is shown for a subset of rows, as once, few, many or a class of expanded clone.

cdr3_length clone_size d_call j_call v_call cdr3_nt cdr3_aa
14 many TRBD1 TRBJ2-5 TRBV20-1 TGCAGTGCCCGAGGGGGACAGGGAATGGAGACCCAGTACTTC CSARGGQGMETQYF
15 many TRBD1 TRBJ1-2 TRBV7-3 TGTGCCAGCAGCTTTACCGGGACAGGCGATTATGGCTACACCTTC CASSFTGTGDYGYTF
13 . . TRBJ2-1 TRBV11-1 TGTGCCAGCAGCTTATACGGCTACAATGAGCAGTTCTTC CASSLYGYNEQFF
16 many TRBD1 TRBJ1-6 TRBV20-1 TGCAGTGCTAGAGATCGGGACAGGGGTTTCGTCTCACCCCTCCACTTT CSARDRDRGFVSPLHF
14 many TRBD1 TRBJ2-7 TRBV5-1 TGCGCCAGCAGCCATCCGGGACAGTTATACGAGCAGTACTTC CASSHPGQLYEQYF
14 many TRBD1 TRBJ1-2 TRBV28 TGTGCCAGCAGCCCTAATAGGGGGCCCTATGGCTACACCTTC CASSPNRGPYGYTF
16 many . TRBJ2-7 TRBV21-1 TGTGCCAGCAGCACCGGGACGACGGACATTACCTACGAGCAGTACTTC CASSTGTTDITYEQYF
14 many . TRBJ1-2 TRBV11-2 TGTGCCAGCAGCTTAGTGGGGACCTACTATGGCTACACCTTC CASSLVGTYYGYTF
15 many . TRBJ2-7 TRBV9 TGTGCCAGCAGCGTAGCCCCGGCAAGAAACCACGAGCAGTACTTC CASSVAPARNHEQYF
13 many . TRBJ2-5 TRBV20-1 TGCAGTGCCCGTAGACAGGCAGAAGAGACCCAGTACTTC CSARRQAEETQYF
16 many TRBD1 TRBJ2-2 TRBV5-6 TGTGCCAGCAGCCCAGGACAGGGACGGAACACCGGGGAGCTGTTTTTT CASSPGQGRNTGELFF
14 few . TRBJ2-2 TRBV12-3/TRBV12-4 TGTGCCAGCAGTTTTTCCCACGTAACCGGGGAGCTGTTTTTT CASSFSHVTGELFF
15 many . TRBJ1-2 TRBV9 TGTGCCAGCAGCGCTTCCTTAACGAGGACCTATGGCTACACCTTC CASSASLTRTYGYTF
15 many . TRBJ1-1 TRBV20-1 TGCAGTGCTAGCCGGGGCAAAATACTGAACACTGAAGCTTTCTTT CSASRGKILNTEAFF
17 few TRBD2 TRBJ2-1 TRBV7-3 TGTGCCAGCAGCTTATATTCGGCGGGAGGCTCCTACAATGAGCAGTTCTTC CASSLYSAGGSYNEQFF
13 many TRBD2 TRBJ2-7 TRBV6-4 TGTGCCAGCAGTGAACTAGCGGGCTACGAGCAGTACTTC CASSELAGYEQYF
12 many . TRBJ1-5 TRBV5-1 TGCGCCAGCAGCGGGGGGGCTCAGCCCCAGCATTTT CASSGGAQPQHF
15 many . TRBJ1-6 TRBV7-2 TGTGCCAGCAGCTTAGCCATAGGTACTAATTCACCCCTCCACTTT CASSLAIGTNSPLHF
15 many TRBD1 TRBJ2-2 TRBV5-1 TGCGCCAGCAGCTTCGGACAGGGGGAAGCCGGGGAGCTGTTTTTT CASSFGQGEAGELFF
14 . TRBD1 TRBJ2-3 TRBV29-1 TGCAGCGTTGTTAACAGGGGCCATCAGGATACGCAGTATTTT CSVVNRGHQDTQYF
13 many . TRBJ1-4 TRBV12-3/TRBV12-4 TGTGCCAGCAACTCGCAGTTTAATGAAAAACTGTTTTTT CASNSQFNEKLFF
18 many TRBD2 TRBJ2-7 TRBV5-1 TGCGCCAGCAGCTTCGATCACTTAGCGGGCTCTTACTCCTACGAGCAGTACTTC CASSFDHLAGSYSYEQYF
16 . TRBD1 TRBJ1-4 TRBV12-3/TRBV12-4 TGTGCCAGCAGTCTGGGGAACAGGGGGCTTGGGGAAAAACTGTTTTTT CASSLGNRGLGEKLFF
15 many . TRBJ2-3 TRBV7-2 TGTGCCAGCAGCTCAGACGGGGTTGGCGCAGATACGCAGTATTTT CASSSDGVGADTQYF
17 many . TRBJ2-5 TRBV29-1 TGCAGCGTTGAAGATCCCGGGACCCCATTTGCTTTGGAGACCCAGTACTTC CSVEDPGTPFALETQYF